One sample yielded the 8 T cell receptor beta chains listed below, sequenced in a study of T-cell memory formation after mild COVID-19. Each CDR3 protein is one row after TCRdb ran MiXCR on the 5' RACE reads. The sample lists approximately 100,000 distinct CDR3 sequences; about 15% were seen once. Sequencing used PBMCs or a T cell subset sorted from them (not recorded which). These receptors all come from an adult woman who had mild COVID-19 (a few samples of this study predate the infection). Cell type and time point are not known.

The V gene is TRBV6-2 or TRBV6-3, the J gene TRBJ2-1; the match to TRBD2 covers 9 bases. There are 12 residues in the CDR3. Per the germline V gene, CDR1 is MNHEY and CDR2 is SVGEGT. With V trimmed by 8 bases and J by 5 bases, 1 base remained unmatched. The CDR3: CASLAGHNEQFF. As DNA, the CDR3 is TGTGCCAGCCTAGCGGGACACAATGAGCAGTTCTTC.

The CDR3 region is CAISEEFVVDTQYF. Written as DNA, the CDR3 is TGTGCCATCAGTGAGGAGTTCGTGGTAGATACGCAGTATTTT. This sequence joins TRBV10-3 and TRBJ2-3, with unresolved D. The germline V gene encodes CDR1 ENHRY and CDR2 SYGVKD. CDR3 length: 14 amino acids. The ends were cut back, 2 bases at V and 5 bases at J, with 11 bases in the middle.

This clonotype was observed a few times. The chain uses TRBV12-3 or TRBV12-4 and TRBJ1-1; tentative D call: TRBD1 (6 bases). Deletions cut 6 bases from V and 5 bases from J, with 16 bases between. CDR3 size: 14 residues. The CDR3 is CASRMGGARTEAFF. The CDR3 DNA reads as TGTGCCAGCAGAATGGGGGGCGCGAGAACTGAAGCTTTCTTT.

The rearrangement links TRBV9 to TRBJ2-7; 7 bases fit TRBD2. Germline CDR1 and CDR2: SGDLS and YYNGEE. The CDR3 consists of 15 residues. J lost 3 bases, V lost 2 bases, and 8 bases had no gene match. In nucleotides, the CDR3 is TGTGCCAGCAGCGTGACTAGCTCTCCTTACTACGAGCAGTACTTC. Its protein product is CASSVTSSPYYEQYF. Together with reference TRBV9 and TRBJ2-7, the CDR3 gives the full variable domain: DSGVTQTPKHLITATGQRVTLRCSPRSGDLSVYWYQQSLDQGLQFLIQYYNGEERAKGNILERFSAQQFPDLHSELNLSSLELGDSALYFCASSVTSSPYYEQYFGPGTRLTVT.

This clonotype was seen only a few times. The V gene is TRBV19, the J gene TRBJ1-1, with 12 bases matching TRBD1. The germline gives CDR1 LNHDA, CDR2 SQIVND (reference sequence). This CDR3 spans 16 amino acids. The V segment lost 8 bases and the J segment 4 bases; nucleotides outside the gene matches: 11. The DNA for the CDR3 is TGTGCCAGTGAACCGGGACAGGGGGCTCTGGGCACTGAAGCTTTCTTT. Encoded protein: CASEPGQGALGTEAFF. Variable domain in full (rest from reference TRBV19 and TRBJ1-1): DGGITQSPKYLFRKEGQNVTLSCEQNLNHDAMYWYRQDPGQGLRLIYYSQIVNDFQKGDIAEGYSVSREKKESFPLTVTSAQKNPTAFYLCASEPGQGALGTEAFFGQGTRLTVV.

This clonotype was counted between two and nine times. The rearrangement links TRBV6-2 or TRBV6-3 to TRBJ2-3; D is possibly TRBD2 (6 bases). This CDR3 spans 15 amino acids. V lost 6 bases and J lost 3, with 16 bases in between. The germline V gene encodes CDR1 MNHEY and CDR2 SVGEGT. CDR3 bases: TGTGCCAGCAGCCTCCGACTAGGTGAGACAGATACGCAGTATTTT. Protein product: CASSLRLGETDTQYF.

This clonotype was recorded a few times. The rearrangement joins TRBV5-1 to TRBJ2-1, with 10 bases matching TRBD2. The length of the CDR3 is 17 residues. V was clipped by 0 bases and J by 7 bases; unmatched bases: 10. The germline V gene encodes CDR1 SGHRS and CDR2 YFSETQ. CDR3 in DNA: TGCGCCAGCAGCTTGGCCCTAATGCTAGCGGGAGATAATGAGCAGTTCTTC. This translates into CASSLALMLAGDNEQFF.

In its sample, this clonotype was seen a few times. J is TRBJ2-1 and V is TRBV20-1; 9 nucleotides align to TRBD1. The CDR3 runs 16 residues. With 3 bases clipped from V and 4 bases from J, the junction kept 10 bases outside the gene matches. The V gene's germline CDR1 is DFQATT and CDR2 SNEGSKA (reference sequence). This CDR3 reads CSASKMGDREYNEQFF. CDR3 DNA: TGCAGTGCTAGTAAAATGGGGGACAGGGAGTACAATGAGCAGTTCTTC.